The clone carrying this T cell receptor beta chain was detected ten times or more. The antigen is undetermined. These data originate in a study of T-cell reconstitution after alpha-beta-depleted transplantation in children. As it was prepared, the TCRbeta library received unique molecular identifiers. MiXCR was run by TCRdb on the PCR reads, yielding one entry per CDR3 protein. The data show around 300,000 distinct CDR3 sequences, roughly 8.2% seen once. Study outcomes and limitations: From newly produced T cells came most of the T-cell counts and diversity one year after transplant.

This receptor was taken from a female patient younger than 10 who had a stem cell transplant for Fanconi anemia, so the T cells may come from the graft donor. The material sequenced was peripheral blood, taken 360 days after TCRalphabeta/CD19-depleted stem cell transplant.

The CDR3 loop reads CASGKAETQYF. The CDR3, as DNA: TGTGCCAGCGGAAAAGCAGAGACCCAGTACTTC. The rearrangement uses TRBV6-6 and TRBJ2-5; no reliable D call. Trimming took off 8 bases at V and 4 bases at J, with 8 bases between the two ends. The CDR3 sequence is 11 residues long. Germline V gene sequence: CDR1 MNHNY, CDR2 SVGAGI (reference sequence).